This T cell receptor (beta chain) comes out of a study of control samples from healthy donors and cancer patients. The method was immunoSEQ multiplex PCR; TCRdb's version includes in-frame clones alone and lacks a portion of them. This repertoire shows about 94,000 clones, 90% found once; its top ten account for more than 3.5%. This clone appeared a single time. V shed 5 bases and J shed 6 bases, with 11 bases lying between them. The length of the CDR3 is 13 residues. Germline assignment: CDR1 SEHNR and CDR2 FQNEAQ (reference sequence). The V call is TRBV7-9, the J call TRBJ2-1; D not certain. Sequencing used blood. The source is a woman aged 18-29 years in good health. CDR3 bases: TGTGCCAGCAGCCCCGGACCGCTCAATGAGCAGTTCTTC. It translates to CASSPGPLNEQFF.